This TCR beta chain was recovered during a study of blood T cell repertoires in COVID-19. Overall study context: Collection of acute and convalescent COVID-19 samples took place in the United States, Italy and Spain. Sources were T cells, B-cell-depleted T cells, or PBMCs; the material itself was cDNA or gDNA.

V was trimmed by 4 bases and J by 16 bases, leaving 17 bases between them. The CDR3 length is 12 residues. Germline values: CDR1 SGHAT, CDR2 FQNNGV. The Seattle patients joined while their infection was active and were tracked longitudinally afterward. Original processing notes: Reference gene primer amplification gave nucleated cell count estimates. Sequencing used immunoSEQ multiplex PCR; TCRdb keeps in-frame clones, though not all of them. D and trimming come from the DNA, and the V and J calls and clone size come from that table. In the table there are approximately 290,000 clones, 91% of which are singletons.

This receptor was taken from a woman in her twenties or thirties with COVID-19, enrolled during active disease. Sample: peripheral blood. The chain is built from TRBV11-2 and TRBJ2-1, with D maybe TRBD1 (5 bases). The CDR3 is CASSSPGKDGFF. The CDR3 DNA reads TGTGCCAGCAGCTCCCCAGGGAAAGACGGATTCTTC.